The TCR beta chain under discussion was sequenced for a study of blood T cell repertoires in COVID-19. Study in general: The United States, Italy and Spain supplied acute and convalescent COVID-19 samples. Sources were T cells, B-cell-depleted T cells, or PBMCs; the material itself was cDNA or gDNA.

Methods used by the authors: Reference gene primer amplification gave nucleated cell count estimates. Profiling relied on immunoSEQ multiplex PCR, and the TCRdb table lists in-frame clones only, not all of them. V and J calls and clone size are those listed in that table; D and trimming were worked out from the DNA. The sample has just under 150,000 clones, 75% to 90% seen once. A few counts support this clone. CDR3 size: 17 residues. CDR1 is LNHDA and CDR2 is SQIVND in the germline V gene (reference sequence). The J segment lost 0 bases and the V segment lost 6 bases, leaving 8 bases of the junction unmatched.

The origin of this receptor is a human donor in a cohort sampled during active COVID-19. Sequenced material: peripheral blood. This rearrangement joins TRBV19 to TRBJ2-2, with 9 bases identical to TRBD1. This CDR3 reads CASSLPRDRANTGELFF. The CDR3 region has the DNA TGTGCCAGTAGCCTCCCCCGGGACAGGGCGAACACCGGGGAGCTGTTTTTT.